The T cell receptor beta chain under discussion was sequenced for a study of cytomegalovirus exposure and HLA in healthy donors. Method: immunoSEQ multiplex PCR; TCRdb's copy keeps in-frame clones and lacks some. In the table there are roughly 250,000 clones, almost 90% of which are singletons. Study-level points and caveats: High specificity and sensitivity for cytomegalovirus status were reported for the classifier. Some TCR beta chains (roughly 160 of them) were listed as cytomegalovirus-associated.

This CDR3 has 14 residues. The ends were cut back, 0 bases at V and 4 bases at J, with 11 bases in the middle. Germline CDR1 reads SGDLS; CDR2 reads YYNGEE. While the first cohort had 650 to 850 subjects, the donors belonged to the separate validation cohort of over a hundred subjects. Remarks on this clone: Its antigen is unknown.

The receptor was isolated from a woman between 18 and 30 years old in good health and CMV-seronegative. The specimen sequenced was PBMCs. This rearrangement joins TRBV9 to TRBJ2-7, with a possible D match to TRBD2 (5 bases). The CDR3, as DNA: TGTGCCAGCAGCGTAGGCTGGGGAGTATACGAGCAGTACTTC. As protein: CASSVGWGVYEQYF.